Presented here are 4 T cell receptor beta chains from one specimen sequenced in a study of blood T cell repertoires in COVID-19. The protocol was immunoSEQ multiplex PCR, while the TCRdb copy is restricted to in-frame clones and leaves out a portion. The sample carries about 55,000 clones, around 90% recorded once. Material for sequencing was peripheral blood. All receptors derive from a man between 40 and 49 years old with COVID-19, enrolled during active disease.

This clone has only a few counts. The gene calls are TRBV28 and TRBJ1-5; unclear D gene. The CDR3 extends over 12 amino acids. V was clipped by 2 bases and J by 7 bases, with 6 bases between them. Per germline, CDR1 MDHEN and CDR2 SYDVKM. CDR3 sequence reads: CASSLKPQPQHF. CDR3 sequence (DNA): TGTGCCAGCAGTTTAAAGCCACAGCCCCAGCATTTT.

In this sample, this clone turned up once. This chain connects TRBV19 to TRBJ1-4; TRBD1 matches 10 bases. The CDR3 covers 16 residues. The junction had 10 bases not matched to a gene; V was cut back by 5 bases and J by 7 bases. CDR1 and CDR2 from the germline V gene are LNHDA and SQIVND (reference sequence). In DNA, the CDR3 is TGTGCCAGTAGTCCCACCACCGGGACAGGGGTTGAAAAACTGTTTTTT. Its protein product is CASSPTTGTGVEKLFF.

The chain carries TRBV19 and TRBJ2-7; D perhaps matches TRBD2 (7 bases). In germline, CDR1 is LNHDA, CDR2 SQIVND (reference sequence). The CDR3 extends over 15 amino acids. V lost 5 bases and J lost 4, with 18 bases in between. CDR3 nucleotides: TGTGCCAGTAGTCCAAGCACAGGGAGGGGTTACGAGCAGTACTTC. Translating it yields CASSPSTGRGYEQYF. The whole variable domain, remainder taken from reference TRBV19 and TRBJ2-7, is DGGITQSPKYLFRKEGQNVTLSCEQNLNHDAMYWYRQDPGQGLRLIYYSQIVNDFQKGDIAEGYSVSREKKESFPLTVTSAQKNPTAFYLCASSPSTGRGYEQYFGPGTRLTVT.

This rearrangement joins TRBV6-5 to TRBJ2-5, with 8 nucleotides matching TRBD1. Losses at the gene ends were 6 bases for V and 4 bases for J; bases not matched to a gene: 7. In germline, CDR1 is MNHEY, CDR2 SVGAGI. This CDR3 region has 14 residues. CDR3: CASSRTTGAETQYF. CDR3 coding DNA: TGTGCCAGCAGCCGAACGACAGGGGCAGAGACCCAGTACTTC.